This T cell receptor (beta chain) was retrieved from a study of PD-1 blockade in classical Hodgkin lymphoma. The CDR3 runs to 14 residues. Germline-derived CDR1 and CDR2 are SGHTA and FQGNSA. V lost 0 bases to trimming and J lost 6 bases, with 11 bases between them. Time point here: cycle 4 day 1 (C4D1), after less than 7 weeks of nivolumab. Every one of the patients relapsed after autologous stem cell transplantation (brentuximab vedotin exposure was variable). The method was immunoSEQ multiplex PCR; TCRdb's version includes in-frame clones alone and lacks a portion of them. The sample holds 21,000 or so clones, roughly 90% seen once. This clone was detected only a few times.

The clonotype originates from a human donor with classical Hodgkin lymphoma. V is TRBV7-2 and J is TRBJ1-2, with D perhaps matching TRBD1 (6 bases). The input for sequencing was peripheral blood mononuclear cells (PBMCs), taken before the fourth cycle of nivolumab. CDR3 DNA sequence: TGTGCCAGCAGCTTAGCGCTTAGGGGGGATGGCTACACCTTC. Translated, it gives CASSLALRGDGYTF.